This T cell receptor beta chain is drawn from a study of glioma-infiltrating T cells. The length of the CDR3 is 13 residues. CDR1 SNHLY and CDR2 FYNNEI come from the germline V gene. With V trimmed by 10 bases and J by 7 bases, 11 bases remained unmatched. The iRepertoire nested amplicon-rescue multiplex PCR amplified TCR alpha and beta CDR3s from RNA. Tissue mRNA or PBMC total RNA, roughly 100-400 ng, went into one-step reverse transcription and amplification. TCRdb reanalysed the multiplex PCR reads using MiXCR and keeps one entry per CDR3 protein. The data show around 170,000 distinct CDR3 sequences, around 40% seen once. Overall study results and limits: Only very few CDR3 sequences appeared in both tissue and blood. Non-neoplastic patients had below-expected tissue-blood divergence, while all gliomas exceeded expectation.

This clonotype was seen many times. Antigen unknown. The chain couples TRBV2 to TRBJ2-5; 8 nucleotides align to TRBD1. Sequences were obtained from glioma tissue, nonneoplastic brain tissue, or PBMCs (not recorded which). This sequence originates from a human donor with low-grade glioma or glioblastoma, undergoing nonglioma brain surgery, or in good health (not recorded which). The CDR3 spells CATRSGGRWTQYF. CDR3 in DNA: TGTGCCACCAGGTCAGGGGGCCGGTGGACCCAGTACTTC.